These 15 T cell receptor beta chains came from one sample sequenced in a study of T cell repertoires in cytomegalovirus infection. Their antigen targets remain unknown. TCRdb analysed the reads with MiXCR anew, one entry per CDR3 protein. The sample holds about 830,000 distinct CDR3 sequences, around a third seen once. The sample here was cultured CD8+ T cells from PBMCs, taken from culture after CMV antigen stimulation. All receptors come from a human donor in good health (CMV status not recorded). Some clones in this sample may be carry-over from other donors' samples.

The V and J genes are TRBV18 and TRBJ1-2; D is undetermined. The CDR3 extends over 15 amino acids. V lost 0 bases to trimming and J lost 8 bases, with 16 bases between them. Germline-derived CDR1 and CDR2 are KGHSH and LQKENI. CDR3 sequence (DNA): TGTGCCAGCTCACCACCGGCGACCCGGACTACAGGCTACACCTTC. Amino acid sequence: CASSPPATRTTGYTF.

The rearrangement joins TRBV9 to TRBJ2-6; 10 positions agree with TRBD2. J gave up 4 bases and V 4 bases, and 11 bases lay outside the gene matches. This CDR3 comprises 18 residues. Germline V gene data show CDR1 as SGDLS and CDR2 as YYNGEE. CDR3: CASSPRSGGARGANVLTF. The CDR3 DNA sequence: TGTGCCAGCAGCCCGAGGAGCGGGGGGGCAAGAGGGGCCAACGTCCTGACTTTC. Full variable domain (remainder filled in from reference TRBV9 and TRBJ2-6): DSGVTQTPKHLITATGQRVTLRCSPRSGDLSVYWYQQSLDQGLQFLIQYYNGEERAKGNILERFSAQQFPDLHSELNLSSLELGDSALYFCASSPRSGGARGANVLTFGAGSRLTVL.

In this sample, this clonotype turned up many times. The chain has TRBV5-8 and TRBJ2-2; D may be TRBD2 (6 bases). The V end was cut by 4 bases, the J end by 6 bases, with 7 bases between. There are 12 residues in the CDR3. Germline lookup yields CDR1 SGHTS and CDR2 YDEGEE. The CDR3 DNA follows: TGTGCCAGCAGCGGGGGGTCCGGGGAGCTGTTTTTT. Its protein product is CASSGGSGELFF.

V gene TRBV3-1 combines with J gene TRBJ2-1; D tentatively reads TRBD1 or TRBD2 (5 bases each). The CDR3 spans 12 residues. V was clipped by 2 bases and J by 9 bases, with 8 bases between them. Germline lookup yields CDR1 LGHDT and CDR2 YNNKEL (reference sequence). In nucleotides, the CDR3 is TGTGCCAGCAGCCAAATGGGGACTGAGCAGTTCTTC. It yields the protein CASSQMGTEQFF.

The chain links TRBV7-9 to TRBJ1-1, with 7 bases aligning to TRBD1. The CDR3 spans 16 residues. V lost 4 bases, J lost 4 bases, and 12 bases stayed unmatched. Germline loops: CDR1 SEHNR, CDR2 FQNEAQ (reference sequence). The CDR3 sequence is CASSYRQGRPGTEAFF. The CDR3 coding sequence is TGTGCCAGCAGCTACCGACAGGGCCGGCCCGGCACTGAAGCTTTCTTT.

This clonotype has a handful of counts. This sequence joins TRBV12-3 or TRBV12-4 and TRBJ2-2; no clear D gene. V was pared by 4 bases and J by 4 bases, with 7 bases between. CDR3 size: 13 residues. This chain's CDR3 is CASSSPGTGELFF. In DNA form, the CDR3 reads TGTGCCAGCAGTTCCCCAGGCACCGGGGAGCTGTTTTTT.

V and J are TRBV7-6 and TRBJ2-2; 10 nucleotides line up with TRBD2. In germline, CDR1 is SGHVS, CDR2 FNYEAQ. This CDR3 region has 14 residues. CDR3 coding DNA: TGTGCTAGTGGACTAGCGGAGAACACCGGGGAGCTGTTTTTT. The encoded protein is CASGLAENTGELFF.

The chain combines TRBV12-3 or TRBV12-4 with TRBJ2-1; no clear D gene. This CDR3 is 13 amino acids long. Trimming cost V 1 base and J 10 bases, with 11 bases left between them. CDR3: CASSLGKVGEQFF. For the CDR3, the DNA is TGTGCCAGCAGTTTAGGAAAGGTTGGGGAGCAGTTCTTC.

This clonotype was counted ten times or more. The chain couples TRBV7-6 to TRBJ2-1, with a tentative D call TRBD2 (6 bases). This CDR3 spans 17 amino acids. V was cut by 5 bases and J by 5 bases, with 22 bases left in between. The germline gives CDR1 SGHVS, CDR2 FNYEAQ. The CDR3 nucleotides read TGTGCCAGCAGCCCAGCGACGCGGGGCCGCGGGGACAATGAGCAGTTCTTC. Translating it yields CASSPATRGRGDNEQFF.

This clonotype was counted a few times. The V and J genes are TRBV6-1 and TRBJ2-1, with D possibly TRBD2 on 7 matching bases. CDR1 is MNHNS, CDR2 SASEGT, per germline. CDR3 length equals 13 residues. The V gene lost 11 bases and the J gene lost 1 base, with 12 bases spanning the gap. CDR3: CAEGGGSYNEQFF. CDR3 sequence (DNA): TGTGCCGAGGGGGGGGGATCCTACAATGAGCAGTTCTTC.

This clonotype turned up a few times. CDR3 in DNA: TGCGCCAGCAGCCAAGAACCATGGGCTAGCGGGGGGGAAGAGACCCAGTACTTC. Amino acids: CASSQEPWASGGEETQYF. The chain couples TRBV4-1 to TRBJ2-5; 12 nucleotides match TRBD2. V was clipped by 0 bases and J by 3 bases; unmatched bases: 8. CDR3 length: 18 residues. Germline CDR1 is MGHRA and CDR2 is YSYEKL.

V and J are TRBV7-9 and TRBJ1-2; perhaps TRBD1 as D (5 bases). CDR3 length equals 14 residues. V lost 5 bases, J lost 7 bases, and 17 bases lay in between. Germline V gives CDR1 SEHNR, CDR2 FQNEAQ (reference sequence). This CDR3 is CASSPPQGEAGYTF. As DNA, the CDR3 is TGTGCCAGCAGCCCCCCCCAGGGTGAAGCTGGCTACACCTTC.

The chain uses TRBV7-2 and TRBJ2-3; D gene unclear. Germline loops: CDR1 SGHTA, CDR2 FQGNSA. V was clipped by 1 base and J by 3 bases, with 11 bases between them. This CDR3 is built from 15 residues. The CDR3: CASSLGASPTDTQYF. DNA for the CDR3: TGTGCCAGCAGCTTAGGCGCTAGTCCAACAGATACGCAGTATTTT.

The V call is TRBV6-5, the J call TRBJ1-1; D perhaps matches TRBD1 (5 bases). This CDR3 has 14 amino acids. Germline lookup yields CDR1 MNHEY and CDR2 SVGAGI. CDR3 sequence: CTTGQGLGDTEAFF. The CDR3 bases are TGTACCACCGGGCAGGGCCTAGGGGACACTGAAGCTTTCTTT.

The CDR3 DNA follows: TGTGCCAGCAGTCCCTCCGGGACAGCCACCTACGAGCAGTACTTC. This translates into CASSPSGTATYEQYF. The genes are TRBV6-5 and TRBJ2-7; 7 positions match TRBD1. V lost 5 bases to trimming and J lost 2 bases; unmatched junction nucleotides: 9. CDR3 length equals 15 residues. Germline loops: CDR1 MNHEY, CDR2 SVGAGI.